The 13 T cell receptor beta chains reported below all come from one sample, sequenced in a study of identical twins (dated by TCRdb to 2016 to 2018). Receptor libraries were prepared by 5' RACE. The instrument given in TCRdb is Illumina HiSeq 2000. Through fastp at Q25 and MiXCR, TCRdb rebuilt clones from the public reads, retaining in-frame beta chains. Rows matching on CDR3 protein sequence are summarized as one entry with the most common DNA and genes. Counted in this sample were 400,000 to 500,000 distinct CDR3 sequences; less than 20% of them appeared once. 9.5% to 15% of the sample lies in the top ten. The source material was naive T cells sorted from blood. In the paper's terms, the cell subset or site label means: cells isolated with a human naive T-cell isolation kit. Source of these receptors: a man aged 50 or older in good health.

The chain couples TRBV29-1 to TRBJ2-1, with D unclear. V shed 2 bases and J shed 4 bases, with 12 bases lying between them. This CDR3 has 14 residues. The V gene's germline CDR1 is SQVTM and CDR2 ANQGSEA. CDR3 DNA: TGCAGCGTTGAACCCGGAACCAGTTACAATGAGCAGTTCTTC. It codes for CSVEPGTSYNEQFF.

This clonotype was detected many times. This chain's CDR3 is CASSGGLAGGDNEQFF. The CDR3, as DNA: TGTGCCAGCAGTGGGGGACTAGCGGGAGGGGACAATGAGCAGTTCTTC. The rearrangement links TRBV12-3 or TRBV12-4 to TRBJ2-1; 16 positions agree with TRBD2. Trimming at V came to 5 bases and at J to 5 bases, leaving 3 bases not matched to a gene. CDR3 length: 16 amino acids.

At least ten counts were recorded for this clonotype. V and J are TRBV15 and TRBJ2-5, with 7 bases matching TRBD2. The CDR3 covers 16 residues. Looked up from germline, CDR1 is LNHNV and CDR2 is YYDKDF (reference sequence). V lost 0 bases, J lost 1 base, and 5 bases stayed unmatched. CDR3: CATSREGLAAQETQYF. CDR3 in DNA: TGTGCCACCAGCAGAGAGGGGCTAGCGGCCCAAGAGACCCAGTACTTC.

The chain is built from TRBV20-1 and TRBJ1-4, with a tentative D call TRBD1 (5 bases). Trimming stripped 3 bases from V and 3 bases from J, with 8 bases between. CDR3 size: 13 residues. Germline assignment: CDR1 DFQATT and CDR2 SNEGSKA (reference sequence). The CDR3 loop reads CSASRDPNEKLFF. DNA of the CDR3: TGCAGTGCTAGCCGGGACCCTAATGAAAAACTGTTTTTT.

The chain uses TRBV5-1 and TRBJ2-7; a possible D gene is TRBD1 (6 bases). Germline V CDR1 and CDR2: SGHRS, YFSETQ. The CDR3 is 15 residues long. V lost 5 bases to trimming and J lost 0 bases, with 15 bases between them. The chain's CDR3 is CASSTTGGSSYEQYF. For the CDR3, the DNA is TGCGCCAGCAGTACGACAGGTGGTAGCTCCTACGAGCAGTACTTC. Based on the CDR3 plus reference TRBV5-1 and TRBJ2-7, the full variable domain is KAGVTQTPRYLIKTRGQQVTLSCSPISGHRSVSWYQQTPGQGLQFLFEYFSETQRNKGNFPGRFSGRQFSNSRSEMNVSTLELGDSALYLCASSTTGGSSYEQYFGPGTRLTVT.

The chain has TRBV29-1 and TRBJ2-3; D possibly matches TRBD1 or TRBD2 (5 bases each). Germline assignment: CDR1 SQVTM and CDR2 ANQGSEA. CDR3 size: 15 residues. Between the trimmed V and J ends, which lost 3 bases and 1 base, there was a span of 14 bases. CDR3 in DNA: TGCAGCGTTGAGGGCCGAGGGGCCGGCACAGATACGCAGTATTTT. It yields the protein CSVEGRGAGTDTQYF.

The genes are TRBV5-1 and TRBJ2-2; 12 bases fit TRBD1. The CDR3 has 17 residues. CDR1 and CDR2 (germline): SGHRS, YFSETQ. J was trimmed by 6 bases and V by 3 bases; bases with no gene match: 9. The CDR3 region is CASSSQPGQGAAGELFF. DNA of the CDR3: TGCGCCAGCAGCTCGCAACCGGGACAGGGGGCTGCCGGGGAGCTGTTTTTT. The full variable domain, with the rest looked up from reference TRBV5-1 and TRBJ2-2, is KAGVTQTPRYLIKTRGQQVTLSCSPISGHRSVSWYQQTPGQGLQFLFEYFSETQRNKGNFPGRFSGRQFSNSRSEMNVSTLELGDSALYLCASSSQPGQGAAGELFFGEGSRLTVL.

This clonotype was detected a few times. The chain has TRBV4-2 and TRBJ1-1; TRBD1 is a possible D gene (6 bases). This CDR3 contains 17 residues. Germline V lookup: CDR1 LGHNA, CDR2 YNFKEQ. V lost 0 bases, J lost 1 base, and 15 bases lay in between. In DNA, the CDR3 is TGTGCCAGCAGCCAAGATCGGGGGGGGCAGGGGAACACTGAAGCTTTCTTT. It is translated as CASSQDRGGQGNTEAFF.

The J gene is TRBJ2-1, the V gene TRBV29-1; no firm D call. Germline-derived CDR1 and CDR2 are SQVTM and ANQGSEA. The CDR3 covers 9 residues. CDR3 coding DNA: TGCAGTGTTAGTTCTGAGCAGTTCTTC. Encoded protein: CSVSSEQFF.

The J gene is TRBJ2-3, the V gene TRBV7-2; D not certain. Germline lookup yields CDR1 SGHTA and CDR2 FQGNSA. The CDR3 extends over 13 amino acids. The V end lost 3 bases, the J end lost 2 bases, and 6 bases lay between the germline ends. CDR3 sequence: CASSFVLTDTQYF. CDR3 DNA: TGTGCCAGCAGCTTCGTCCTCACAGATACGCAGTATTTT.

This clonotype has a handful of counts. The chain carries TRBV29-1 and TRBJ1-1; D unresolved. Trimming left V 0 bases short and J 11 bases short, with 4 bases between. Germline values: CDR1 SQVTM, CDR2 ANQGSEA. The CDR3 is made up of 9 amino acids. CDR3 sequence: CSVEEGAFF. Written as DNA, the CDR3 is TGCAGCGTTGAAGAGGGCGCTTTCTTT.

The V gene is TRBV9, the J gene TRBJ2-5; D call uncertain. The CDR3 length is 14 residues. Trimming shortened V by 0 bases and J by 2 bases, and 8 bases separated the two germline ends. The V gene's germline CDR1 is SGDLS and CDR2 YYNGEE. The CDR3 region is CASSVGRGQETQYF. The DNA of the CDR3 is TGTGCCAGCAGCGTAGGTCGCGGTCAAGAGACCCAGTACTTC.

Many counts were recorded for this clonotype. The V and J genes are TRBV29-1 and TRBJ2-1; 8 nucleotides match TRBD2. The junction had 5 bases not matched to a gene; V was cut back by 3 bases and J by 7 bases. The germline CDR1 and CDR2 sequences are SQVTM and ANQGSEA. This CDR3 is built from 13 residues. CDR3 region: CSVERGENNEQFF. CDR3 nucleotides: TGCAGCGTTGAGCGGGGGGAAAATAATGAGCAGTTCTTC.